The 30 T cell receptor beta chains listed next were all sequenced from one sample in a study of blood T cells in healthy people across ages (dated by TCRdb to about 2015). Receptor libraries were prepared by 5' RACE. The run used an Illumina HiSeq 2500. A second PCR of 7 to 11 cycles was run with a J-beta primer mix and a sample-barcoded 5' primer. Starting from the raw public reads, TCRdb applied fastp trimming at Q25, assembled clones with MiXCR and retained in-frame beta chains. Every entry covers one CDR3 protein and lists the most common genes and DNA from its rows. This sample is represented by some 860,000 distinct CDR3 sequences; roughly three fifths of them were singletons. The leading ten clones occupy 20% to 30% of the sample. The sample comprised blood. All receptors come from a man aged 35 to 55 in good health.

The J gene is TRBJ2-1, the V gene TRBV7-6; the D is unclear. V lost 3 bases, J lost 7 bases, and 7 bases lay in between. The germline gives CDR1 SGHVS, CDR2 FNYEAQ. The CDR3 spans 12 residues. CDR3: CASSFVLNEQFF. Here the CDR3 DNA reads TGTGCCAGCAGCTTCGTCCTGAATGAGCAGTTCTTC.

The chain recombines TRBV29-1 with TRBJ2-7; possibly TRBD2 for D (6 bases). Trimming removed 8 bases at V and 2 bases at J, with 16 bases between. CDR1 and CDR2 from the germline V gene are SQVTM and ANQGSEA. The CDR3 has 13 residues. The CDR3 DNA reads TGCAGCACCCGGGACTGGATTACCTACGAGCAGTACTTC. It specifies CSTRDWITYEQYF.

V gene TRBV4-3 combines with J gene TRBJ2-2; a possible D gene is TRBD2 (6 bases). The V and J ends lost 1 base and 0 bases respectively, with 12 bases between them. The CDR3 runs 17 residues. Germline assignment: CDR1 LGHNA and CDR2 YSLEER. The CDR3 loop reads CASSQGTLAANTGELFF. As DNA, the CDR3 is TGCGCCAGCAGCCAAGGGACACTAGCCGCGAACACCGGGGAGCTGTTTTTT.

The rearrangement joins TRBV29-1 to TRBJ2-7; TRBD1 matches 8 bases. This CDR3 spans 15 amino acids. Losses at the gene ends were 2 bases for V and 4 bases for J; bases not matched to a gene: 10. Germline V CDR1 and CDR2: SQVTM, ANQGSEA. The chain's CDR3 is CSVEKPGQDLYEQYF. CDR3 bases: TGCAGCGTTGAAAAACCGGGACAGGACTTATACGAGCAGTACTTC.

This sequence joins TRBV4-1 and TRBJ2-3; 12 nucleotides align to TRBD2. There are 15 residues in the CDR3. In germline, CDR1 is MGHRA, CDR2 YSYEKL. J gave up 5 bases and V 0 bases, and 0 bases lay outside the gene matches. The CDR3 DNA follows: TGCGCCAGCAGCCAAGAGGGACTAGCGGGAGATACGCAGTATTTT. As protein: CASSQEGLAGDTQYF.

This clonotype turned up a few times. The CDR3 protein is CSARGSRSQETQYF. The CDR3 bases are TGCAGTGCTAGAGGCTCGCGGAGTCAAGAGACCCAGTACTTC. This sequence joins TRBV20-1 and TRBJ2-5; the D is unclear. V lost 1 base and J 2 bases, leaving 11 bases between the germline ends. Germline V gives CDR1 DFQATT, CDR2 SNEGSKA (reference sequence). This CDR3 is 14 amino acids long.

This chain connects TRBV27 to TRBJ2-7; no firm D call. V lost 5 bases to trimming and J lost 5 bases, with 16 bases between them. CDR1 and CDR2 (germline): MNHEY, SMNVEV (reference sequence). The CDR3 length is 14 residues. The CDR3 is CASSPQRGPNEQYF. Written as DNA, the CDR3 is TGTGCCAGCAGTCCCCAAAGAGGCCCGAACGAGCAGTACTTC.

V gene TRBV21-1 combines with J gene TRBJ2-5; the table gives TRBD2 as D, unverified against the DNA. TRBV21-1 is reported as a pseudogene. The CDR3 spans 15 residues. CDR3 amino acids: CASSKATSRWGEQYF. The CDR3, as DNA: TGTGCCAGCAGCAAAGCGACTAGCAGATGGGGTGAGCAGTACTTC.

V usage is TRBV7-2 and J usage is TRBJ2-2, with D perhaps assigned TRBD1 or TRBD2 (5 bases each). The germline V gene has CDR1 SGHTA and CDR2 FQGNSA. CDR3 size: 16 residues. V was shortened by 2 bases and J by 1 base, with 11 bases between the two germline ends. The CDR3 here is CASSLTGRQNTGELFF. CDR3 bases: TGTGCCAGCAGCTTAACGGGACGGCAGAACACCGGGGAGCTGTTTTTT.

V is TRBV6-2 or TRBV6-3 and J is TRBJ2-7, with D perhaps matching TRBD1 (5 bases). The CDR3 is made up of 14 amino acids. Trimming stripped 5 bases from V and 2 bases from J, with 13 bases between. In germline, CDR1 is MNHEY, CDR2 SVGEGT. The CDR3: CASSILNRPYEQYF. The CDR3 DNA sequence: TGTGCCAGCAGTATACTTAACAGGCCCTACGAGCAGTACTTC.

This sequence joins TRBV12-5 and TRBJ2-4; D gene uncertain. CDR1 and CDR2 from the germline V gene are LGHNT and FRNRAP. This CDR3 is built from 17 residues. V was clipped by 2 bases and J by 0 bases, with 14 bases between them. Here the CDR3 reads CASGLRLGELAKNIQYF. The CDR3 DNA reads as TGTGCTAGTGGTTTGCGTCTAGGCGAGCTAGCCAAAAACATTCAGTACTTC.

This clonotype has a handful of counts. The chain has TRBV4-3 and TRBJ2-1; D unresolved. CDR1 LGHNA and CDR2 YSLEER come from the germline V gene. The CDR3 runs to 15 residues. Trimming shortened V by 0 bases and J by 10 bases, and 16 bases separated the two germline ends. CDR3 nucleotides: TGCGCCAGCAGCCAAGATAACGGCCGGACGCTGGAGCAGTTCTTC. Protein product: CASSQDNGRTLEQFF.

The chain joins TRBV3-1 to TRBJ2-7; the match to TRBD2 covers 9 bases. Germline assignment: CDR1 LGHDT and CDR2 YNNKEL (reference sequence). Germline trimming cut 3 bases from V and 4 bases from J; bases unmatched to any gene: 10. The CDR3 is 16 residues long. CDR3 region: CASSQDRLAALYEQYF. The CDR3 region has the DNA TGTGCCAGCAGCCAGGATAGACTAGCGGCATTATACGAGCAGTACTTC.

The chain links TRBV4-1 to TRBJ2-7; D tentatively fits TRBD1 or TRBD2 (5 bases each). Trimming cost V 1 base and J 5 bases, with 15 bases left between them. Germline-derived CDR1 and CDR2 are MGHRA and YSYEKL. The CDR3 runs 15 residues. The CDR3 nucleotides read TGCGCCAGCAGCCAAGTCTGGACCGGGGCGCACGAGCAGTACTTC. It translates to CASSQVWTGAHEQYF.

This clonotype came up many times. The J gene is TRBJ1-2, the V gene TRBV12-3 or TRBV12-4, with 8 bases aligning to TRBD1. Germline trimming cut 5 bases from V and 5 bases from J; bases unmatched to any gene: 4. The CDR3 runs 13 residues. DNA of the CDR3: TGTGCCAGCAGTCTCCAGGGGGCGTATGGCTACACCTTC. Translation: CASSLQGAYGYTF.

The chain is built from TRBV7-8 and TRBJ2-7; TRBD1 is a possible D gene (5 bases). Germline values: CDR1 SGHVS, CDR2 FQNEAQ. Trimming stripped 5 bases from V and 1 base from J, with 12 bases between. This CDR3 has 14 residues. The CDR3 reads CASSPQGVSYEQYF. The CDR3 DNA follows: TGTGCCAGCAGCCCGCAAGGGGTTTCCTACGAGCAGTACTTC.

This clonotype appeared a few times. J is TRBJ2-7 and V is TRBV20-1; no reliable D call. CDR3 length: 12 amino acids. From germline, CDR1 is DFQATT and CDR2 SNEGSKA (reference sequence). V lost 1 base and J lost 4, with 8 bases in between. The DNA for the CDR3 is TGCAGTGCTAGAGTAGGCACTTACGAGCAGTACTTC. This codes for CSARVGTYEQYF.

V gene TRBV7-2 combines with J gene TRBJ1-2; 9 positions agree with TRBD1. The CDR3 has 15 amino acids. Germline V CDR1 and CDR2: SGHTA, FQGNSA. With V trimmed by 5 bases and J by 4 bases, 8 bases remained unmatched. CDR3 loop: CASSPLGTGPYGYTF. The CDR3 DNA is TGTGCCAGCAGCCCGCTTGGGACAGGGCCCTATGGCTACACCTTC.

This clonotype was observed once. The chain is built from TRBV13 and TRBJ1-2, with D unclear. The CDR3 is 14 residues long. Trimming stripped 3 bases from V and 6 bases from J, with 14 bases between. Germline loops: CDR1 PRHDT, CDR2 FYEKMQ (reference sequence). CDR3 bases: TGTGCCAGCAGCTTCCGGAACCAACCCCATGGCTACACCTTC. As protein: CASSFRNQPHGYTF. The full variable domain, its missing parts supplied by reference TRBV13 and TRBJ1-2, is AAGVIQSPRHLIKEKRETATLKCYPIPRHDTVYWYQQGPGQDPQFLISFYEKMQSDKGSIPDRFSAQQFSDYHSELNMSSLELGDSALYFCASSFRNQPHGYTFGSGTRLTVV.

V and J are TRBV5-6 and TRBJ1-2; D ambiguous. With 0 bases removed from V and 5 bases from J, the gap between germline ends came to 20 bases. Germline lookup yields CDR1 SGHDT and CDR2 YYEEEE. The CDR3 runs 17 residues. In DNA, the CDR3 is TGTGCCAGCAGCTTGGAGGACCTATCGATACTCCCTTATGGCTACACCTTC. It yields the protein CASSLEDLSILPYGYTF. The variable domain in full, completed from reference TRBV5-6 and TRBJ1-2, reads DAGVTQSPTHLIKTRGQQVTLRCSPKSGHDTVSWYQQALGQGPQFIFQYYEEEERQRGNFPDRFSGHQFPNYSSELNVNALLLGDSALYLCASSLEDLSILPYGYTFGSGTRLTVV.

The J gene is TRBJ2-1, the V gene TRBV20-1; 7 bases match TRBD2. The CDR3 contains 14 residues. Germline trimming cut 2 bases from V and 5 bases from J; bases unmatched to any gene: 6. Germline V gives CDR1 DFQATT, CDR2 SNEGSKA (reference sequence). The CDR3 DNA sequence: TGCAGTGCTAGACACTCCGGGACTAACAATGAGCAGTTCTTC. Translation gives CSARHSGTNNEQFF.

This clonotype appeared a few times. This chain connects TRBV7-9 to TRBJ2-3; 7 bases agree with TRBD1. V was pared by 2 bases and J by 1 base, with 15 bases of the junction left unmatched. Germline V gene sequence: CDR1 SEHNR, CDR2 FQNEAQ (reference sequence). The CDR3 is 19 residues long. The DNA for the CDR3 is TGTGCCAGCAGCTTAATTCCTCCGGGACAGCTAAAGCGCACAGATACGCAGTATTTT. This encodes CASSLIPPGQLKRTDTQYF.

Regarding this clonotype: Likely a read error: the CDR3 ends without its conserved phenylalanine or tryptophan. CDR3 in amino acids: CSVEGGLNEQFV. For the CDR3, the DNA is TGCAGCGTTGAAGGGGGACTCAATGAGCAGTTCGTC. This chain connects TRBV29-1 to TRBJ2-1, with a tentative D call TRBD2 (6 bases). The CDR3 is 12 amino acids. V was pared by 1 base and J by 6 bases, with 7 bases between. CDR1 is SQVTM and CDR2 is ANQGSEA in the germline V gene.

The chain recombines TRBV18 with TRBJ2-3; 7 bases map to TRBD1. This CDR3 contains 14 residues. Germline trimming cut 5 bases from V and 2 bases from J; bases unmatched to any gene: 4. Per germline, CDR1 KGHSH and CDR2 LQKENI. The CDR3 region has the DNA TGTGCCAGCTCATCGGGGACAGACACAGATACGCAGTATTTT. Translation: CASSSGTDTDTQYF. Filled out from reference TRBV18 and TRBJ2-3, the complete variable domain reads NAGVMQNPRHLVRRRGQEARLRCSPMKGHSHVYWYRQLPEEGLKFMVYLQKENIIDESGMPKERFSAEFPKEGPSILRIQQVVRGDSAAYFCASSSGTDTDTQYFGPGTRLTVL.

This clonotype was counted a few times. The chain recombines TRBV11-2 with TRBJ2-3, with 10 bases lining up with TRBD2. Germline V gene lookup returns CDR1 SGHAT and CDR2 FQNNGV. The J segment lost 6 bases and the V segment lost 1 base, leaving 7 bases of the junction unmatched. The CDR3 is made up of 16 amino acids. This CDR3 is CASSLVGLAQADTQYF. CDR3 DNA: TGTGCCAGCAGCTTAGTGGGACTAGCGCAAGCGGATACGCAGTATTTT. The full variable domain, completed using reference TRBV11-2 and TRBJ2-3, is EAGVAQSPRYKIIEKRQSVAFWCNPISGHATLYWYQQILGQGPKLLIQFQNNGVVDDSQLPKDRFSAERLKGVDSTLKIQPAKLEDSAVYLCASSLVGLAQADTQYFGPGTRLTVL.

This clonotype was observed at least ten times. The DNA of the CDR3 is TGTGCCAGCAGCCAAGACGGGGACCGAGGATCTAGCACAGATACGCAGTATTTT. Translation: CASSQDGDRGSSTDTQYF. J is TRBJ2-3 and V is TRBV4-2; D assignment may be TRBD1 or TRBD2 (5 bases each). V lost 0 bases and J lost 0, with 16 bases in between. Per the germline V gene, CDR1 is LGHNA and CDR2 is YNFKEQ. The CDR3 has 18 residues.

DNA of the CDR3: TGTGCCAGCAGTGAAAGGGACAGGGCCTACGAGCAGTACTTC. It is translated as CASSERDRAYEQYF. V gene TRBV4-2 combines with J gene TRBJ2-5, with TRBD1 matching over 9 bases. The J call may be in error: the DNA end matches TRBJ2-7 better. The CDR3 runs 14 residues. In germline, CDR1 is LGHNA, CDR2 YNFKEQ.

This sequence joins TRBV11-3 and TRBJ2-1, with 10 nucleotides matching TRBD2. Per the germline V gene, CDR1 is SGHNT and CDR2 is YENEEA. Trimming at V came to 5 bases and at J to 0 bases, leaving 7 bases not matched to a gene. This CDR3 region has 17 residues. CDR3 bases: TGTGCCAGCAGCCCAGGACTAGCGGCATTCTCCTACAATGAGCAGTTCTTC. Translated: CASSPGLAAFSYNEQFF.

DNA for the CDR3: TGCAGCGTTGCTCTCCGGACAGGGGGGGAGACCCAGTACTTC. It yields the protein CSVALRTGGETQYF. This chain uses TRBV29-1 with TRBJ2-5; 10 positions agree with TRBD1. CDR3 length: 14 residues. Unmatched junction bases numbered 7, after V lost 4 bases and J lost 5 bases. Germline assignment: CDR1 SQVTM and CDR2 ANQGSEA.

V is TRBV12-3 or TRBV12-4 and J is TRBJ1-2; no reliable D call. Trimming pared 4 bases from V and 8 bases from J, leaving 11 bases between. The CDR3 length is 12 residues. Written as DNA, the CDR3 is TGTGCCAGCAGTTCCCTTAAAGTCGGCTACACCTTC. Encoded protein: CASSSLKVGYTF.